This T cell receptor beta chain was profiled in a study of T cell responses to AZD1222 COVID-19 vaccine. Findings of the study overall: Reports indicate that nearly half of spike-specific TCRs are directed at unmutated variant regions.

A few counts support this clone. What it recognizes is unknown. Pooling was applied to second doses at about 4 or about 12 weeks. V was pared by 5 bases and J by 1 base, with 18 bases between. The length of the CDR3 is 17 residues. Per the germline V gene, CDR1 is MNHEY and CDR2 is SMNVEV (reference sequence). The repertoire was sequenced with immunoSEQ multiplex PCR; TCRdb's copy has only in-frame clones and lacks some. This table holds some 130,000 clones, approximately 91% found once. The rearrangement joins TRBV27 to TRBJ2-4; tentative D call: TRBD1 (6 bases). The sample in question was peripheral blood, obtained 28 days after the second AZD1222 dose. The sequence derives from an adult who received the AZD1222 COVID-19 vaccine. CDR3 sequence: CASSPTQGLVAKNIQYF. The CDR3 nucleotides are TGTGCCAGCAGTCCCACCCAGGGGCTGGTGGCCAAAAACATTCAGTACTTC.